Listed below are T cell receptor beta chains from one sample, sequenced in a study of early stage breast cancer tumors. Some clones are missing from TCRdb's copy, which holds only in-frame ones; the method was immunoSEQ multiplex PCR. The sample includes 7,000 to 9,500 clones, 71% seen only once; the top ten take roughly 17%. The sample comprised normal breast tissue next to the tumor. These receptor sequences come from a person aged 55 to 75 with breast cancer. The CDR3 runs from the conserved cysteine through the conserved F or W. Each record gives: J gene, V gene, D gene, CDR3 length, clone size, CDR3 DNA, CDR3 protein. A D gene is named only where the DNA matches it firmly. Size is stated for part of the rows, as once, few or many counts, or as a class when the clone is expanded.

>TRBJ1-3|TRBV14|-|14|medium-sized
TGTGCCAGCAGCCAAGAGACAGCAGGAAACACCATATATTTT
CASSQETAGNTIYF
>TRBJ1-1|TRBV2|TRBD1|17|-
TGTGCCAGCAGTCTGTTTCCGGGACAGGGGGCGCGGGGTGAAGCTTTCTTT
CASSLFPGQGARGEAFF
>TRBJ2-7|TRBV4-2|-|15|-
TGTGCCAGCAGCCAACCTGGGCTGAACTCCTACGAGCAGTACTTC
CASSQPGLNSYEQYF
>TRBJ2-7|TRBV6-5|-|15|-
TGTGCCAGCAGTTTAGGAGCTGATAGCTCCTACGAGCAGTACTTC
CASSLGADSSYEQYF
>TRBJ2-1|TRBV30|-|16|-
TGTGCCTGGAGTGTACTGAGCGGGTCCTTCTTTAATGAGCAGTTCTTC
CAWSVLSGSFFNEQFF
>TRBJ2-7|TRBV10-2|-|12|-
TGCGCCAGCAGTACACAGGGTTACGAGCAGTACTTC
CASSTQGYEQYF
>TRBJ2-7|TRBV2|TRBD2|15|-
TGTGCCAGCAGCGTACTAGCGCTATACTCCTACGAGCAGTACTTC
CASSVLALYSYEQYF
>TRBJ2-2|TRBV5-1|TRBD2|14|-
TGCGCCAGCAGCTTGAGCGGGGTGACCGGGGAGCTGTTTTTT
CASSLSGVTGELFF
>TRBJ1-2|TRBV5-1|TRBD1|16|-
TGCGCCAGCAGCGGCCAAAACAGGGGGATCGGGGATGGCTACACCTTC
CASSGQNRGIGDGYTF
>TRBJ2-1|TRBV7-2|TRBD1|15|few
TGTGCCAGCAGCTTAGGGACAGGGCCCTACAATGAGCAGTTCTTC
CASSLGTGPYNEQFF
>TRBJ2-7|TRBV19|TRBD2|15|-
TGTGCCAGTAGTATCTTGACTAGCGGCTCCTACGAGCAGTACTTC
CASSILTSGSYEQYF
>TRBJ1-2|TRBV4-3|TRBD1|15|once
TGCGCCAGCAGCCAACTTGGGACAGGGGGCCGGGGCTACACCTTC
CASSQLGTGGRGYTF
>TRBJ2-7|TRBV18|-|15|-
TGTGCCAGCTCACCATTCCAGGACTTAACCTACGAGCAGTACTTC
CASSPFQDLTYEQYF
>TRBJ2-5|TRBV2|-|14|-
TGTGCCAGCAGTGGCCAGGGGTTCCAAGAGACCCAGTACTTC
CASSGQGFQETQYF
>TRBJ2-2|TRBV7-3|-|12|-
TGTGCCAGCAGGAGGGACACCGGGGAGCTGTTTTTT
CASRRDTGELFF
>TRBJ2-7|TRBV10-3|-|18|-
TGTGCCATCAGTGACCCAATGATCGTGGCTAGCCCGTCGGGGGAGCAGTACTTC
CAISDPMIVASPSGEQYF
>TRBJ1-4|TRBV6-1|TRBD1|15|-
TGTGCCAGCAGCGAAACCGGGACAGGGGATGAAAAACTGTTTTTT
CASSETGTGDEKLFF
>TRBJ2-1|TRBV28|-|15|-
TGTGCCAGCAGTTTAGAGCCAGGGCTAAACAATGAGCAGTTCTTC
CASSLEPGLNNEQFF
>TRBJ2-3|TRBV7-2|-|15|-
TGTGCCAGCAGCCCTGCGAGGCTAGTCATTGATACGCAGTATTTT
CASSPARLVIDTQYF
>TRBJ2-7|TRBV6-5|-|11|large
TGTGCCAGCAGTTACTTTTATGAGCAGTACTTC
CASSYFYEQYF
>TRBJ2-1|TRBV7-3|-|15|-
TGTGCCAGCAGCTTAGAGCCGAGCTCCTACAATGAGCAGTTCTTC
CASSLEPSSYNEQFF
>TRBJ2-7|TRBV5-1|-|13|few
TGCGCCAGCAGCCCGGCGGAAGCTGGGGAGCAGTACTTC
CASSPAEAGEQYF
>TRBJ2-1|TRBV29-1|-|13|-
TGCAGCGCCAAACCCGGACAGTACAATGAGCAGTTCTTC
CSAKPGQYNEQFF
>TRBJ2-7|TRBV10-2|-|14|medium-sized
TGCGCCAGCAGTGAGTCCAGCGGAACCTACGAGCAGTACTTC
CASSESSGTYEQYF
>TRBJ1-5|TRBV6-6|TRBD1|13|few
TGTGCCAGCAGTCCGGGACAGCCTGGACTCCAGCATTTT
CASSPGQPGLQHF
>TRBJ1-3|TRBV18|-|15|once
TGTGCCAGCTCGCCTGACAAGGGGTCAGGAAACACCATATATTTT
CASSPDKGSGNTIYF
>TRBJ2-3|TRBV4-1|TRBD2|16|once
TGCGCCAGCAGCCAAGGACTAGCGGCATACACAGATACGCAGTATTTT
CASSQGLAAYTDTQYF
>TRBJ2-7|TRBV7-2|TRBD1|15|medium-sized
TGTGCCAGCAGCTTGGGACAGGGTCACGGGTACGAGCAGTACTTC
CASSLGQGHGYEQYF
>TRBJ2-1|TRBV10-1|TRBD2|15|-
TGCGCCAGCAGTGCTCAAAGCGGGAGCGGGTATGAGCAGTTCTTC
CASSAQSGSGYEQFF
>TRBJ1-3|TRBV4-2|-|13|few
TGTGCCAGCAGCCAAGGGGAGGGTGACACCATATATTTT
CASSQGEGDTIYF
>TRBJ1-2|TRBV28|-|12|few
TGTGCCAGCAGTTATCAGGGGAATAGCTACACCTTC
CASSYQGNSYTF
>TRBJ2-3|TRBV19|-|14|-
TGTGCCAGTTCTAGCGACTTAATGTCACATACGCAGTATTTT
CASSSDLMSHTQYF
>TRBJ1-5|TRBV19|-|15|-
TGTGCCAGTAGTATAAGCGGGGACACCAATCAGCCCCAGCATTTT
CASSISGDTNQPQHF
>TRBJ1-4|TRBV28|-|18|-
TGTGCCAGCAGCCACCCCAGGGTTCCACAGACAACTAATGAAAAACTGTTTTTT
CASSHPRVPQTTNEKLFF
>TRBJ2-7|TRBV2|-|14|few
TGTGCCAGCAGTACCCTAGGAACCACCTACGAGCAGTACTTC
CASSTLGTTYEQYF
>TRBJ1-5|TRBV6-5|-|14|-
TGTGCCAGCGCCGTCGGGCAGGGAGGGCAGCCCCAGCATTTT
CASAVGQGGQPQHF
>TRBJ2-6|TRBV2|TRBD1|17|-
TGTGCCAGCAACCCAGGGGGCTCCCTCTCTGGGGCCAACGTCCTGACTTTC
CASNPGGSLSGANVLTF
>TRBJ1-2|TRBV6-6|-|14|-
TGTGCCTCCGCCCGGGGGGCGGCTAACTATGGCTACACCTTC
CASARGAANYGYTF
>TRBJ1-5|TRBV4-1|TRBD1|17|few
TGCGCCAGCAGCCAGGAGGGACAGGGGGTAGGCAATCAGCCCCAGCATTTT
CASSQEGQGVGNQPQHF
>TRBJ2-3|TRBV5-1|TRBD2|17|-
TGCGCCAGCAGCCCCTTCGGGGCGGGACTAAGCACAGATACGCAGTATTTT
CASSPFGAGLSTDTQYF
>TRBJ2-7|TRBV7-9|TRBD2|18|few
TGTGCCAGCAGCTCGAGTGGGGCAAGCGGGAGGTACTCCTACGAGCAGTACTTC
CASSSSGASGRYSYEQYF
>TRBJ2-5|TRBV29-1|TRBD2|14|-
TGCAGCGCGACCCTAGGACTAGCCCAAGAGACCCAGTACTTC
CSATLGLAQETQYF
>TRBJ1-5|TRBV5-3|TRBD1|12|medium-sized
TGTGCCAGAAGCCGGACAGGTCAGCCCCAGCATTTT
CARSRTGQPQHF
>TRBJ1-2|TRBV7-9|-|16|few
TGTGCCAGCAGCCCCTCTGGGACACCTATGCTGCGTGGCTACACCTTC
CASSPSGTPMLRGYTF
>TRBJ1-1|TRBV5-4|-|16|-
TGTGCCAGCAGCTTGGCGGGAAGGGTCTTGAACACTGAAGCTTTCTTT
CASSLAGRVLNTEAFF
>TRBJ2-7|TRBV7-9|TRBD2|15|-
TGTGCCAGCAGCCGGACCGGGACTAGGGCGAACGAGCAGTACTTC
CASSRTGTRANEQYF
>TRBJ2-7|TRBV13|-|12|once
TGTGCCAGCAGCTTAGGGGGCGCCGAGCAGTACTTC
CASSLGGAEQYF
>TRBJ1-2|TRBV12-5|TRBD1|13|-
TGTGCTAGTGGTAGAGGACAGGGGAGGATCTACACCTTC
CASGRGQGRIYTF
>TRBJ2-6|TRBV4-3|TRBD1|16|-
TGCGCCAGCAGTTACACAGGGGCCCCTGGGGCCAACGTCCTGACTTTC
CASSYTGAPGANVLTF
>TRBJ1-1|TRBV10-3|-|14|once
TGTGCCATCAGTTCCCCGGGGGGTGGCGGTGAAGCTTTCTTT
CAISSPGGGGEAFF
>TRBJ2-5|TRBV11-2|-|12|-
TGTGCCAGCAGCTTAGAGGAGGGGACCCAGTACTTC
CASSLEEGTQYF